The 16 T cell receptor beta chains below all came from one sample that was sequenced in a study of blood T cells in healthy people across ages. The authors ran a second PCR of roughly 6 to 12 cycles using a sample-barcoded 5' primer and a J-beta primer mix. TCRdb re-called the 5' RACE reads with MiXCR, one entry per CDR3 protein. The sample consists of about 1.8 million distinct CDR3 sequences, roughly 52% of them appearing once. Sequencing was carried out using blood. The receptors stem from a woman aged 40 to 50 in good health.

The chain has TRBV7-2 and TRBJ2-3, with 7 bases lining up with TRBD2. The trim removed 4 bases at V and 1 base at J, leaving 8 bases unmatched. This CDR3 contains 16 residues. Germline CDR1 SGHTA, CDR2 FQGNSA. Here the CDR3 DNA reads TGTGCCAGCAGCTCCCGACTAGCCCCCCGCACAGATACGCAGTATTTT. This codes for CASSSRLAPRTDTQYF.

CDR3 sequence: CASSSQRGPSYEQYF. CDR3 nucleotide sequence: TGTGCCAGCAGCTCTCAGCGGGGGCCCTCCTACGAGCAGTACTTC. The V and J genes are TRBV11-2 and TRBJ2-7, with 8 bases fitting TRBD2. The V and J ends lost 4 bases and 0 bases, in that order; junction bases with no gene match: 5. CDR1 SGHAT and CDR2 FQNNGV come from the germline V gene. This CDR3 is built from 15 residues.

This clonotype was counted a few times. The J gene is TRBJ2-4, the V gene TRBV4-3; TRBD2 is a possible D gene (5 bases). Germline CDR1 is LGHNA and CDR2 is YSLEER. The CDR3 length is 17 residues. Between the trimmed V and J ends, which lost 0 bases and 3 bases, there was a span of 15 bases. CDR3 bases: TGCGCCAGCAGCCAAGATGTAGGAGGAATAGGCAAAAACATTCAGTACTTC. Translation: CASSQDVGGIGKNIQYF.

V is TRBV5-6 and J is TRBJ2-7; 8 bases agree with TRBD1. The CDR3 runs to 14 residues. Looked up from germline, CDR1 is SGHDT and CDR2 is YYEEEE. V dropped 6 bases and J dropped 3; count of bases not matched to a gene: 8. CDR3 region: CASIGQGPIYEQYF. CDR3 bases: TGTGCCAGCATCGGACAGGGTCCTATCTACGAGCAGTACTTC.

Many counts were recorded for this clonotype. J is TRBJ2-4 and V is TRBV12-3 or TRBV12-4; D is perhaps TRBD1 (5 bases). V lost 6 bases, J lost 8 bases, and 17 bases lay in between. This CDR3 has 14 amino acids. The CDR3, as DNA: TGTGCCAGCAGCGCGCAGGGTAGCTTGGACATTCAGTACTTC. It encodes CASSAQGSLDIQYF.

Remarks on this clonotype: The junction departs from germline at one end; a sequencing error may be responsible. This chain connects TRBV6-2 or TRBV6-3 to TRBJ2-3, with 10 bases lining up with TRBD2. Germline loops: CDR1 MNHEY, CDR2 SVGEGT. This CDR3 is built from 16 residues. CDR3 bases: TGTGCCAGCAGTTTTAGCGGGGGGACGACCACAGGTACGCAGTATTTT. This encodes CASSFSGGTTTGTQYF.

This clonotype was detected a few times. The chain links TRBV4-3 to TRBJ2-3; 9 nucleotides match TRBD1. J gave up 3 bases and V 4 bases, and 8 bases lay outside the gene matches. Looked up from germline, CDR1 is LGHNA and CDR2 is YSLEER. The length of the CDR3 is 16 residues. This chain's CDR3 is CASSLGGTGKTDTQYF. The CDR3, as DNA: TGCGCCAGCAGCCTCGGAGGGACAGGGAAGACAGATACGCAGTATTTT.

This chain joins TRBV7-6 and TRBJ1-1; maybe TRBD1 (5 bases). The germline V gene has CDR1 SGHVS and CDR2 FNYEAQ. This CDR3 spans 13 amino acids. V lost 5 bases and J lost 7, with 14 bases in between. The CDR3 region has the DNA TGTGCCAGCAGCGCTGGGGCCGGACGTGAAGCTTTCTTT. It specifies CASSAGAGREAFF.

The rearrangement links TRBV5-1 to TRBJ2-5, with D perhaps TRBD1 (5 bases). Trimming left V 7 bases short and J 0 bases short, with 10 bases between. Germline CDR1 reads SGHRS; CDR2 reads YFSETQ. This CDR3 is built from 13 residues. In DNA, the CDR3 is TGCGCCAGCGGAACAGGATACCAAGAGACCCAGTACTTC. Residues: CASGTGYQETQYF.

This clonotype was picked up a small number of times. The chain uses TRBV10-3 and TRBJ1-4; D call uncertain. The V end was cut by 2 bases, the J end by 4 bases, with 8 bases between. There are 14 residues in the CDR3. Germline V gene sequence: CDR1 ENHRY, CDR2 SYGVKD. CDR3 in DNA: TGTGCCATCAGTGAGGGTCAGCTTAATGAAAAACTGTTTTTT. This translates into CAISEGQLNEKLFF.

This clonotype came up a few times. J is TRBJ1-6 and V is TRBV2; no reliable D call. CDR1 is SNHLY and CDR2 is FYNNEI in the germline V gene. The CDR3 has 14 residues. The V gene lost 7 bases and the J gene lost 5 bases, with 12 bases spanning the gap. The CDR3 region is CASTRWQNNSPLHF. The DNA of the CDR3 is TGTGCCAGCACCCGATGGCAGAATAATTCACCCCTCCACTTT.

The table lists this clonotype with a few counts. This sequence joins TRBV5-1 and TRBJ2-1; tentatively, D is TRBD1 or TRBD2 (5 bases each). Trimming took 4 bases from V and 5 from J, leaving 13 bases between them. This CDR3 contains 14 residues. Germline CDR1 SGHRS, CDR2 YFSETQ. The CDR3 spells CASSLSARDNEQFF. DNA of the CDR3: TGCGCCAGCAGCCTTAGCGCCAGGGACAATGAGCAGTTCTTC.

J is TRBJ2-1 and V is TRBV29-1; D call uncertain. Germline CDR1 SQVTM, CDR2 ANQGSEA. The CDR3 runs 11 residues. V was cut by 3 bases and J by 8 bases, with 8 bases left in between. The CDR3, as DNA: TGCAGCGTTGATGTGGGCCATGAGCAGTTCTTC. Its translation is CSVDVGHEQFF.

The chain combines TRBV6-5 with TRBJ2-5; TRBD1 matches 7 bases. V dropped 2 bases and J dropped 4; count of bases not matched to a gene: 13. This CDR3 is built from 17 residues. Per germline, CDR1 MNHEY and CDR2 SVGAGI. CDR3 DNA: TGTGCCAGCAGTTACCGAGCCGGGACAGATGTTGGAGAGACCCAGTACTTC. Translated, it gives CASSYRAGTDVGETQYF.

This clonotype was observed a handful of times. The chain uses TRBV4-3 and TRBJ2-7; perhaps TRBD2 as D (6 bases). The CDR3 loop spans 18 amino acids. The ends were cut back, 0 bases at V and 0 bases at J, with 18 bases in the middle. Per the germline V gene, CDR1 is LGHNA and CDR2 is YSLEER. The CDR3 region has the DNA TGCGCCAGCAGCCAAGATAGGTGGGGGGACCCCAGCTCCTACGAGCAGTACTTC. Translating gives CASSQDRWGDPSSYEQYF.

The V call is TRBV10-2, the J call TRBJ2-3; weak D call: TRBD2 (5 bases). The CDR3 sequence is 13 residues long. Germline lookup yields CDR1 WSHSY and CDR2 SAAADI. Deletions cut 10 bases from V and 0 bases from J, with 11 bases between. The CDR3 loop reads CATGELSTDTQYF. CDR3 DNA: TGCGCCACCGGGGAACTTAGCACAGATACGCAGTATTTT.